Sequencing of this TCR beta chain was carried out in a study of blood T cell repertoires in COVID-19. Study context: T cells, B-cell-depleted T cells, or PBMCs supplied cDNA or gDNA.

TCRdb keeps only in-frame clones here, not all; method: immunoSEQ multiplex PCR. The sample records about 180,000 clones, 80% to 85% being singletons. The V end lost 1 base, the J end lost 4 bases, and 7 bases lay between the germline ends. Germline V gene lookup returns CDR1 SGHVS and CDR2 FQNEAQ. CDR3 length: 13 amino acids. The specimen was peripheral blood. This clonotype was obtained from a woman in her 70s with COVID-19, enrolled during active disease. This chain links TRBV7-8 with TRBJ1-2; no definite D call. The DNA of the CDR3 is TGTGCCAGCAGCTTAGTACAGTTCTATGGCTACACCTTC. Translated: CASSLVQFYGYTF.